One sample yielded the 9 T cell receptor beta chains listed below, sequenced in a study of T cells in Graves' hyperthyroidism and ophthalmopathy. Amplification of TCR beta CDR3 regions was performed using RNA transcripts as template. A first-round RT-PCR of the TCR CDR3 used the HTBI primer set. TCRdb used MiXCR to reprocess the multiplex PCR reads, holding one entry per CDR3 protein. The sample has fewer than 450,000 distinct CDR3 sequences; approximately 17% are singletons. Sample: blood. The receptors derive from a woman in her 30s with Graves' hyperthyroidism that later progressed to Graves' ophthalmopathy.

V is TRBV28 and J is TRBJ2-7; D is ambiguous. The germline V and J ends were trimmed by 6 bases and 2 bases, with 14 bases remaining between them. The CDR3 has 14 amino acids. Per the germline V gene, CDR1 is MDHEN and CDR2 is SYDVKM. CDR3 in DNA: TGTGCCAGCAGCCGAGGCGGTCTCACCTACGAGCAGTACTTC. Its translation: CASSRGGLTYEQYF.

A few counts support this clonotype. V is TRBV20-1 and J is TRBJ2-1; 7 bases match TRBD2. V lost 3 bases and J lost 6; bases outside the gene matches: 2. CDR3 length: 12 amino acids. Germline V gives CDR1 DFQATT, CDR2 SNEGSKA (reference sequence). The CDR3 spells CSASGRINEQFF. The CDR3 DNA sequence: TGCAGTGCTAGCGGGAGGATCAATGAGCAGTTCTTC.

This clonotype was seen a few times. This sequence joins TRBV6-1 and TRBJ2-1; unclear D gene. The length of the CDR3 is 12 residues. Per germline, CDR1 MNHNS and CDR2 SASEGT. Deletions cut 8 bases from V and 4 bases from J, with 9 bases between. The CDR3 region has the DNA TGTGCCAGCGGGTATAATTACAATGAGCAGTTCTTC. It encodes CASGYNYNEQFF.

There are many counts of this clonotype. One junction end disagrees with the germline gene, perhaps due to a read error. The V gene is TRBV18, the J gene TRBJ2-5, with 8 bases matching TRBD2. The germline gives CDR1 KGHSH, CDR2 LQKENI. The CDR3 covers 15 residues. Written as DNA, the CDR3 is TGTGCCAGCCCACCATCCCCGGGGGGGACGGAGACCCAGTACTTC. Its translation: CASPPSPGGTETQYF.

This clonotype was seen more than once but under ten times. The chain recombines TRBV20-1 with TRBJ2-7; tentative D call: TRBD2 (6 bases). V lost 0 bases and J lost 3, with 24 bases in between. Germline V gene lookup returns CDR1 DFQATT and CDR2 SNEGSKA (reference sequence). The CDR3 runs 18 residues. CDR3 amino acids: CSAREVLTGLRKVYEQYF. In DNA, the CDR3 is TGCAGTGCTAGAGAAGTCTTAACGGGACTCAGAAAGGTCTACGAGCAGTACTTC.

The rearrangement joins TRBV10-2 to TRBJ2-1; no clear D gene. Trimming stripped 3 bases from V and 0 bases from J, with 9 bases between. CDR1 WSHSY and CDR2 SAAADI come from the germline V gene. This CDR3 contains 15 residues. The CDR3 loop reads CASSEKSSSYNEQFF. The CDR3 DNA follows: TGCGCCAGCAGTGAAAAATCCTCCTCCTACAATGAGCAGTTCTTC.

This clonotype was counted at least ten times. The rearrangement links TRBV19 to TRBJ1-1, with D perhaps TRBD1 (5 bases). The V gene lost 7 bases and the J gene lost 0 bases, with 15 bases spanning the gap. Germline V CDR1 and CDR2: LNHDA, SQIVND (reference sequence). This CDR3 contains 15 residues. The CDR3 region is CASTLGVRMNTEAFF. CDR3 nucleotides: TGTGCCAGTACGTTAGGGGTCCGGATGAACACTGAAGCTTTCTTT.

There are many counts of this clonotype. V usage is TRBV4-1 and J usage is TRBJ2-3; a weak D match, TRBD2 (5 bases). V was shortened by 5 bases and J by 2 bases, with 29 bases between the two germline ends. CDR3 length equals 20 residues. The germline V gene has CDR1 MGHRA and CDR2 YSYEKL. This CDR3 reads CASSALQYRHSAGPTDTQYF. The DNA of the CDR3 is TGCGCCAGCAGCGCCCTCCAGTATCGGCACTCCGCGGGCCCCACAGATACGCAGTATTTT.

This clonotype was seen repeatedly, ten times or more. CDR3 region: CASSLTTGTENTDTQYF. The CDR3 DNA reads as TGTGCCAGCAGTTTAACAACCGGGACAGAAAACACAGATACGCAGTATTTT. This sequence joins TRBV28 and TRBJ2-3, with 7 bases fitting TRBD1. Germline trimming cut 2 bases from V and 2 bases from J; bases unmatched to any gene: 10. The germline CDR1 and CDR2 sequences are MDHEN and SYDVKM. This CDR3 contains 17 residues. The variable domain in full, with the rest retrieved from reference TRBV28 and TRBJ2-3, is DVKVTQSSRYLVKRTGEKVFLECVQDMDHENMFWYRQDPGLGLRLIYFSYDVKMKEKGDIPEGYSVSREKKERFSLILESASTNQTSMYLCASSLTTGTENTDTQYFGPGTRLTVL.